This T cell receptor beta chain appears in the sequencing data of a study of graft-versus-host responses after intestinal transplantation. Points from the study as a whole: Present in recipient marrow, GvH clones included some that appeared first in ileum or blood.

As regards this clone: Its antigen is not known.

Trimming cost V 1 base and J 11 bases; bases outside gene matches: 5. The CDR3 runs 15 residues. Germline CDR1 is SGHTA and CDR2 is FQGTGA. Produced via immunoSEQ multiplex PCR; TCRdb's table is partial and in-frame only. The sample has about 88,000 clones; approximately 89% are singletons. This TCR came from a human donor who was the organ donor for an intestinal transplant. The source material was unstimulated CD4+ T cells sorted from spleen or lymph node cells, sampled before transplant. The rearrangement joins TRBV7-3 to TRBJ2-1; 13 nucleotides match TRBD2. DNA of the CDR3: TGTGCCAGCAGCTTAAATGGACTAGCGGGAGACCAGCAGTTCTTC. It codes for CASSLNGLAGDQQFF.